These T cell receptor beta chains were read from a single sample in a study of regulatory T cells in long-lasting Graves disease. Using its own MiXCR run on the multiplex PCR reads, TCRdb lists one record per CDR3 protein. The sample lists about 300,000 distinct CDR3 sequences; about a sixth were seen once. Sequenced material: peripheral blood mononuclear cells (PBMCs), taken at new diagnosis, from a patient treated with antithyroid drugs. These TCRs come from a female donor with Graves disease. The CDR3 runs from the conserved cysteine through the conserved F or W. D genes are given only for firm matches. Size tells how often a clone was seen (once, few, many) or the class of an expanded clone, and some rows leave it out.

cdr3_aa: CASSPGTGGAAFF
v_call: TRBV28
clone_size: few
d_call: TRBD1
j_call: TRBJ1-1

cdr3_aa: CASSQTSGTIKNIQYF
v_call: TRBV3-1
clone_size: many
d_call: TRBD2
j_call: TRBJ2-4

cdr3_aa: CASSQTTSTDTQYF
v_call: TRBV3-1
clone_size: many
d_call: -
j_call: TRBJ2-3

cdr3_aa: CSAPGGGVDYNEQFF
v_call: TRBV20-1
clone_size: few
d_call: TRBD1
j_call: TRBJ2-1

cdr3_aa: CASSLEGQETQYF
v_call: TRBV11-3
clone_size: many
d_call: -
j_call: TRBJ2-5

cdr3_aa: CASSPHGQGRAEAFF
v_call: TRBV13
clone_size: many
d_call: TRBD1
j_call: TRBJ1-1

cdr3_aa: CSASSGDTEAFF
v_call: TRBV20-1
clone_size: many
d_call: -
j_call: TRBJ1-1

cdr3_aa: CASSKTSLDEQFF
v_call: TRBV12-3/TRBV12-4
clone_size: -
d_call: TRBD2
j_call: TRBJ2-1

cdr3_aa: CSVRHGQETQYF
v_call: TRBV29-1
clone_size: many
d_call: -
j_call: TRBJ2-5

cdr3_aa: CASSYSEGAAQETQYF
v_call: TRBV6-5
clone_size: few
d_call: -
j_call: TRBJ2-5

cdr3_aa: CSAGLAGETQYF
v_call: TRBV20-1
clone_size: -
d_call: TRBD2
j_call: TRBJ2-5

cdr3_aa: CASSLWQGAGNEQFF
v_call: TRBV5-1
clone_size: many
d_call: TRBD1
j_call: TRBJ2-1

cdr3_aa: CASSPGRNNSPLHF
v_call: TRBV18
clone_size: many
d_call: -
j_call: TRBJ1-6

cdr3_aa: CASRGQGSSGANVLTF
v_call: TRBV12-3/TRBV12-4
clone_size: many
d_call: TRBD1
j_call: TRBJ2-6

cdr3_aa: CASPPPEQYF
v_call: TRBV11-2
clone_size: -
d_call: -
j_call: TRBJ2-7

cdr3_aa: CASSYLGGAQPLHF
v_call: TRBV27
clone_size: many
d_call: -
j_call: TRBJ1-6

cdr3_aa: CASRDRYRQKLFF
v_call: TRBV6-1
clone_size: many
d_call: -
j_call: TRBJ1-4

cdr3_aa: CAISEGQGTSEQYF
v_call: TRBV10-3
clone_size: many
d_call: TRBD1
j_call: TRBJ2-7

cdr3_aa: CASTSMGGEAFF
v_call: TRBV19
clone_size: -
d_call: -
j_call: TRBJ1-1

cdr3_aa: CASSLIGGRYNEQFF
v_call: TRBV11-2
clone_size: many
d_call: TRBD2
j_call: TRBJ2-1

cdr3_aa: CASRTGTGVAGGELF
v_call: TRBV12-3/TRBV12-4
clone_size: -
d_call: -
j_call: TRBJ2-1

cdr3_aa: CASSLASGNYGYTF
v_call: TRBV7-2
clone_size: many
d_call: -
j_call: TRBJ1-2

cdr3_aa: CASNRDRSGSDEQFF
v_call: TRBV2
clone_size: many
d_call: -
j_call: TRBJ2-1

cdr3_aa: CSAQVPRNERFF
v_call: TRBV20-1
clone_size: -
d_call: -
j_call: TRBJ2-1

cdr3_aa: CASSFGPKNEQFF
v_call: TRBV11-2
clone_size: many
d_call: -
j_call: TRBJ2-1

cdr3_aa: CASTLRGSRHSGANVLTF
v_call: TRBV7-3
clone_size: -
d_call: TRBD2
j_call: TRBJ2-6

cdr3_aa: CASSLGSGAGTQYF
v_call: TRBV12-3/TRBV12-4
clone_size: many
d_call: -
j_call: TRBJ2-5